This TCR beta chain was sequenced in a study of regulatory T cells in long-lasting Graves disease. General study results and limits: Under persistent disease, TRBV28, TRBJ1-2 and TRBJ2-5 were used preferentially.

The time point denotes: newly diagnosed GD, antithyroid drugs for less than 3 months. With RNA extracted from PBMCs as input, the TCR library was made. A blood draw put around 9 milliliters of peripheral blood into EDTA tubes. The V and J ends lost 3 bases and 5 bases, in that order; junction bases with no gene match: 6. This CDR3 is 15 amino acids long. Germline-derived CDR1 and CDR2 are GTSNPN and SVGIG (reference sequence). This clonotype was counted many times. Antigen unknown. To make TCR beta libraries, researchers used iRepertoire HTBI primers and Arm-PCR of CDR3 regions. MiXCR was run by TCRdb on the multiplex PCR reads, yielding one entry per CDR3 protein. Of hundreds of thousands of distinct CDR3 sequences in the sample, roughly 15% were seen once. These data also featured in a second study, about T cells in Graves' hyperthyroidism and ophthalmopathy. That source reports: During a first-round RT-PCR of the TCR CDR3, the HTBI primer set was used.

The receptor was derived from a man aged 18-30 years with Graves disease. J is TRBJ2-7 and V is TRBV30, with 14 bases identical to TRBD2. The starting material was peripheral blood mononuclear cells (PBMCs), obtained at new diagnosis, from a patient treated with antithyroid drugs. The CDR3 spells CAWRRLAGGHNEQYF. For the CDR3, the DNA is TGTGCCTGGAGGAGACTAGCGGGAGGGCATAACGAGCAGTACTTC.